The 32 T cell receptor beta chains in this list originate from one sample, sequenced in a study of response to subunit inactivated influenza vaccine (dated 2018 in TCRdb). The protocol used for the library was RT-PCR. These reads were obtained on an Illumina HiSeq 2500. TCRdb applied fastp at Q25 and MiXCR to the public reads, then kept only in-frame beta chains. Every entry covers one CDR3 protein and lists the most common genes and DNA from its rows. Recorded for this sample are about 520,000 distinct CDR3 sequences; roughly 25% of them occurred a single time. Around 1.8% of the sample goes to the ten largest clones. Sequencing was performed on CD4+ T cells sorted from PBMCs, taken less than 6 days after vaccination. These receptors were collected from a middle-aged man who received an inactivated influenza vaccine. Donor details come from another sample of the same person, matched by shared clones.

This clonotype was found once. The chain links TRBV20-1 to TRBJ2-5, with TRBD2 matching 10 bases. Germline assignment: CDR1 DFQATT and CDR2 SNEGSKA (reference sequence). This CDR3 is 13 amino acids long. V was pared by 8 bases and J by 4 bases, with 7 bases of the junction left unmatched. CDR3 loop: CSSGGAWVETQYF. The CDR3 DNA reads as TGCAGTAGCGGGGGGGCCTGGGTAGAGACCCAGTACTTC.

This clonotype occurred a few times. The chain recombines TRBV12-3 or TRBV12-4 with TRBJ2-1; D is perhaps TRBD2 (6 bases). The CDR3 runs to 14 residues. The V and J ends lost 7 bases and 5 bases respectively, with 15 bases between them. In DNA, the CDR3 is TGTGCCAGCACTACCGGGAGAACCCACAATGAGCAGTTCTTC. It codes for CASTTGRTHNEQFF.

V usage is TRBV7-2 and J usage is TRBJ2-5; 9 bases are a match to TRBD2. The CDR3 runs to 15 residues. J gave up 5 bases and V 5 bases, and 9 bases lay outside the gene matches. CDR1 is SGHTA and CDR2 is FQGNSA in the germline V gene. The CDR3: CASSISGRGMETQYF. DNA for the CDR3: TGTGCCAGCAGCATTAGCGGGAGAGGGATGGAGACCCAGTACTTC.

This clonotype was detected only a few times. V and J are TRBV20-1 and TRBJ2-7; D is unclear. Germline lookup yields CDR1 DFQATT and CDR2 SNEGSKA (reference sequence). V lost 5 bases and J lost 1, with 24 bases in between. The CDR3 is 17 amino acids. The CDR3 is CSAFLPRRISGSYEQYF. In DNA form, the CDR3 reads TGCAGTGCTTTTCTCCCCCGCCGGATAAGTGGATCCTACGAGCAGTACTTC.

To note about this clonotype: A much larger clone lies one base from this, so it may be a read error. The rearrangement joins TRBV5-1 to TRBJ2-7; D is ambiguous. This CDR3 has 14 residues. Germline CDR1 reads SGHRS; CDR2 reads YFSETQ. The CDR3 region is CANSPGPDSYEQYF. CDR3 nucleotide sequence: TGCGCCAACAGCCCCGGGCCCGACTCCTACGAGCAGTACTTC.

V and J are TRBV5-1 and TRBJ2-5, with D possibly TRBD1 on 6 matching bases. V lost 4 bases to trimming and J lost 2 bases, with 9 bases between them. Germline CDR1 reads SGHRS; CDR2 reads YFSETQ. CDR3 length: 13 residues. The chain's CDR3 is CASSGDTQETQYF. As DNA, the CDR3 is TGCGCCAGCAGCGGGGACACACAAGAGACCCAGTACTTC. Full variable domain (missing parts from reference TRBV5-1 and TRBJ2-5): KAGVTQTPRYLIKTRGQQVTLSCSPISGHRSVSWYQQTPGQGLQFLFEYFSETQRNKGNFPGRFSGRQFSNSRSEMNVSTLELGDSALYLCASSGDTQETQYFGPGTRLLVL.

This clonotype was seen only a few times. The chain couples TRBV2 to TRBJ2-3, with TRBD2 matching 9 bases. CDR1 is SNHLY and CDR2 is FYNNEI in the germline V gene. This CDR3 comprises 14 residues. The junction had 7 bases not matched to a gene; V was cut back by 6 bases and J by 6 bases. The CDR3 nucleotides are TGTGCCAGCAGGATAGCGGGAGTCGGTGATACGCAGTATTTT. It specifies CASRIAGVGDTQYF.

The chain is built from TRBV7-7 and TRBJ2-4; TRBD2 matches 16 bases. In germline, CDR1 is SSHAT, CDR2 FNYEAQ (reference sequence). V lost 8 bases, J lost 7 bases, and 8 bases stayed unmatched. The CDR3 spans 16 residues. The CDR3 here is CASQKGLAGGINIQYF. The CDR3 region has the DNA TGTGCCAGCCAAAAGGGACTAGCGGGAGGGATTAACATTCAGTACTTC.

V usage is TRBV10-3 and J usage is TRBJ1-2; 8 nucleotides align to TRBD1. Germline V lookup: CDR1 ENHRY, CDR2 SYGVKD. The trim removed 4 bases at V and 8 bases at J, leaving 12 bases unmatched. CDR3 length: 15 residues. CDR3 nucleotides: TGTGCCATCAGTGTCCCCCCAGACACAGGGGGAGGCTACACCTTC. This codes for CAISVPPDTGGGYTF.

The chain links TRBV20-1 to TRBJ2-7; D is undetermined. CDR3 length: 11 amino acids. Deletions cut 3 bases from V and 8 bases from J, with 11 bases between. Germline CDR1 reads DFQATT; CDR2 reads SNEGSKA (reference sequence). Here the CDR3 reads CSASASSKQYF. CDR3 in DNA: TGCAGTGCTAGTGCGTCATCCAAGCAGTACTTC.

CDR3 residues: CASSLTGHATNEKLFF. Written as DNA, the CDR3 is TGCGCCAGCAGCTTGACCGGACATGCAACTAATGAAAAACTGTTTTTT. The J gene is TRBJ1-4, the V gene TRBV5-1; D might be TRBD1 (5 bases). The V end was cut by 1 base, the J end by 0 bases, with 10 bases between. Looked up from germline, CDR1 is SGHRS and CDR2 is YFSETQ. The CDR3 has 16 amino acids. Based on the CDR3 plus reference TRBV5-1 and TRBJ1-4, the full variable domain is KAGVTQTPRYLIKTRGQQVTLSCSPISGHRSVSWYQQTPGQGLQFLFEYFSETQRNKGNFPGRFSGRQFSNSRSEMNVSTLELGDSALYLCASSLTGHATNEKLFFGSGTQLSVL.

The gene calls are TRBV3-1 and TRBJ1-6, with a weak D call TRBD1 (5 bases). Trimming took 0 bases from V and 9 from J, leaving 15 bases between them. Germline-derived CDR1 and CDR2 are LGHDT and YNNKEL (reference sequence). This CDR3 is built from 16 residues. CDR3 coding DNA: TGTGCCAGCAGCCAAGAGAAAGGAAGGGGAGTTTCACCCCTCCACTTT. As protein: CASSQEKGRGVSPLHF.

In its sample, this clonotype was seen a few times. This chain uses TRBV20-1 with TRBJ1-6, with 7 bases lining up with TRBD1. CDR3 size: 13 residues. From germline, CDR1 is DFQATT and CDR2 SNEGSKA (reference sequence). Trimming took 5 bases from V and 6 from J; bases not matched to a gene: 4. The CDR3, as DNA: TGCAGTGCTCAGACAGGGCCTAATTCACCCCTCCACTTT. This translates into CSAQTGPNSPLHF.

CDR3 sequence: CSAQMRALNQPQHF. DNA of the CDR3: TGCAGTGCTCAGATGCGCGCCTTAAATCAGCCCCAGCATTTT. The rearrangement links TRBV20-1 to TRBJ1-5, with unresolved D. The CDR3 extends over 14 amino acids. With 5 bases removed from V and 4 bases from J, the gap between germline ends came to 15 bases. Looked up from germline, CDR1 is DFQATT and CDR2 is SNEGSKA (reference sequence).

This clonotype has a handful of counts. This chain uses TRBV5-6 with TRBJ1-4; no clear D. Between the trimmed V and J ends, which lost 6 bases and 7 bases, there was a span of 10 bases. This CDR3 spans 12 amino acids. Germline V gives CDR1 SGHDT, CDR2 YYEEEE. The CDR3 sequence: CASNLGREKLFF. CDR3 sequence (DNA): TGTGCCAGCAACCTTGGACGTGAAAAACTGTTTTTT.

This clonotype was observed a handful of times. The V gene is TRBV5-1, the J gene TRBJ1-4; no firm D call. The V gene's germline CDR1 is SGHRS and CDR2 YFSETQ. V shed 4 bases and J shed 11 bases, with 12 bases lying between them. The CDR3 runs to 12 residues. CDR3 sequence reads: CASSPQLGKLFF. CDR3 bases: TGCGCCAGCAGCCCGCAATTGGGGAAACTGTTTTTT.

This clonotype was detected a few times. The V call is TRBV5-1, the J call TRBJ2-7; D uncertain. Germline V gene sequence: CDR1 SGHRS, CDR2 YFSETQ. The V and J ends lost 4 bases and 6 bases respectively, with 17 bases between them. The CDR3 contains 14 residues. CDR3 nucleotide sequence: TGCGCCAGCAGCATGGGTGCCGTAAAGGGCGAGCAGTACTTC. It yields the protein CASSMGAVKGEQYF.

The chain has TRBV7-3 and TRBJ2-1; D is unresolved. V was clipped by 2 bases and J by 0 bases, with 11 bases between them. Germline V lookup: CDR1 SGHTA, CDR2 FQGTGA. CDR3 length equals 16 residues. The DNA of the CDR3 is TGTGCCAGCAGCTTAGATCGCCCTGTCTCCTACAATGAGCAGTTCTTC. Its translation is CASSLDRPVSYNEQFF.

This clonotype was seen a few times. The CDR3: CAVRTGGTYEQYF. CDR3 bases: TGTGCCGTAAGGACAGGGGGGACCTACGAGCAGTACTTC. The J gene is TRBJ2-7, the V gene TRBV6-2 or TRBV6-3; 10 bases align to TRBD1. The junction had 6 bases not matched to a gene; V was cut back by 11 bases and J by 2 bases. Germline CDR1 and CDR2: MNHEY and SVGEGT. There are 13 residues in the CDR3.

In its sample, this clonotype was seen a few times. This chain links TRBV5-8 with TRBJ2-7, with 8 nucleotides matching TRBD1. V dropped 2 bases and J dropped 1; count of bases not matched to a gene: 8. The V gene's germline CDR1 is SGHTS and CDR2 YDEGEE. CDR3 size: 16 residues. The CDR3 sequence is CASSFRTGKGSYEQYF. Written as DNA, the CDR3 is TGTGCCAGCAGCTTCAGGACAGGGAAAGGATCCTACGAGCAGTACTTC.

V is TRBV7-2 and J is TRBJ2-7; 8 bases map to TRBD1. The V gene end was trimmed by 5 bases and the J gene end by 0 bases; junction bases not matched to a gene: 9. Germline V gene sequence: CDR1 SGHTA, CDR2 FQGNSA. The CDR3 is 16 amino acids. CDR3 nucleotides: TGTGCCAGCAGCAAAGGGACAGGAAGACGCTCCTACGAGCAGTACTTC. Protein sequence: CASSKGTGRRSYEQYF.

This clonotype was picked up one time. This chain uses TRBV29-1 with TRBJ1-2; D gene unclear. This CDR3 spans 12 amino acids. Germline V lookup: CDR1 SQVTM, CDR2 ANQGSEA. The germline V and J ends were trimmed by 7 bases and 3 bases, with 12 bases remaining between them. CDR3 sequence (DNA): TGCAGCGCTTTTAGTACGGACTATGGCTACACCTTC. Translating it yields CSAFSTDYGYTF.

This clonotype came up a few times. The CDR3 loop is CASSPARPGTTGELFF. In nucleotides, the CDR3 is TGTGCCAGCAGCCCCGCCCGTCCAGGGACCACCGGGGAGCTGTTTTTT. This rearrangement joins TRBV7-2 to TRBJ2-2; the D gene could be TRBD1 or TRBD2 (5 bases each). Trimming cost V 5 bases and J 4 bases, with 17 bases left between them. From germline, CDR1 is SGHTA and CDR2 FQGNSA. The CDR3 spans 16 residues.

This clonotype was found a few times. The genes are TRBV5-1 and TRBJ1-1; 11 nucleotides match TRBD1. The CDR3 totals 16 residues. V was pared by 1 base and J by 4 bases, with 6 bases of the junction left unmatched. Looked up from germline, CDR1 is SGHRS and CDR2 is YFSETQ. The CDR3 here is CASSLKGQGGSTEAFF. Here the CDR3 DNA reads TGCGCCAGCAGCTTGAAGGGACAGGGGGGAAGCACTGAAGCTTTCTTT. Together with reference TRBV5-1 and TRBJ1-1, the CDR3 gives the full variable domain: KAGVTQTPRYLIKTRGQQVTLSCSPISGHRSVSWYQQTPGQGLQFLFEYFSETQRNKGNFPGRFSGRQFSNSRSEMNVSTLELGDSALYLCASSLKGQGGSTEAFFGQGTRLTVV.

This clonotype appeared many times. The chain employs TRBV6-1 and TRBJ2-6; D remains ambiguous. This CDR3 has 14 residues. The ends were cut back, 11 bases at V and 1 base at J, with 12 bases in the middle. From germline, CDR1 is MNHNS and CDR2 SASEGT. The CDR3 nucleotides are TGTGCCTCTCGACCGGTTTCTGGGGCCAACGTCCTGACTTTC. It encodes CASRPVSGANVLTF.

CDR3 region: CASSSRHREATSYEQYF. The CDR3 region has the DNA TGTGCCAGCAGCTCACGCCACAGGGAGGCGACCTCCTACGAGCAGTACTTC. This sequence joins TRBV5-5 and TRBJ2-7; the D call may be TRBD1 or TRBD2 (6 bases each). The CDR3 is made up of 17 amino acids. V gave up 3 bases and J gave up 0 bases, with 19 bases separating them. CDR1 is SGHKS, CDR2 YYEKEE, per germline (reference sequence).

In this sample, this clonotype turned up a few times. V is TRBV2 and J is TRBJ2-3; D tentatively fits TRBD1 or TRBD2 (5 bases each). From germline, CDR1 is SNHLY and CDR2 FYNNEI. V lost 4 bases, J lost 0 bases, and 20 bases lay in between. CDR3 length: 18 residues. CDR3 coding DNA: TGTGCCAGCAGTGCCGGGACGCAAACCGCTGGTAGCACAGATACGCAGTATTTT. Its translation is CASSAGTQTAGSTDTQYF.

V gene TRBV20-1 combines with J gene TRBJ2-6; perhaps TRBD2 as D (5 bases). There are 14 residues in the CDR3. The V gene lost 6 bases and the J gene lost 2 bases, with 11 bases spanning the gap. CDR1 is DFQATT, CDR2 SNEGSKA, per germline (reference sequence). The CDR3 is CSAPAGTGANVLTF. The CDR3 DNA follows: TGCAGTGCGCCAGCCGGGACTGGGGCCAACGTCCTGACTTTC.

The chain is built from TRBV6-5 and TRBJ1-5; D is uncertain. Trimming left V 2 bases short and J 5 bases short, with 10 bases between. CDR1 is MNHEY, CDR2 SVGAGI, per germline. The CDR3 is made up of 14 amino acids. The chain's CDR3 is CASSYTPIDQPQHF. CDR3 coding DNA: TGTGCCAGCAGTTACACACCTATAGATCAGCCCCAGCATTTT.

This clonotype was seen a few times. V usage is TRBV11-1 and J usage is TRBJ2-7, with D perhaps matching TRBD2 (6 bases). The CDR3 spans 19 residues. Between the trimmed V and J ends, which lost 1 base and 2 bases, there was a span of 24 bases. Germline V gene sequence: CDR1 SGHAT, CDR2 FQDESV (reference sequence). The CDR3 DNA follows: TGTGCCAGCAGCTTAGGTCCGGGTCGAGGACGGGGGTTTGCCTACGAGCAGTACTTC. Translating gives CASSLGPGRGRGFAYEQYF.

The chain carries TRBV12-3 or TRBV12-4 and TRBJ1-5; D not resolved. V was pared by 8 bases and J by 7 bases, with 15 bases between. This CDR3 is built from 13 residues. CDR3 nucleotide sequence: TGTGCCAGCGTGCCCGCGGGTGGGCAGCCCCAGCATTTT. As protein: CASVPAGGQPQHF.

The V gene is TRBV6-1, the J gene TRBJ2-1; 9 bases are shared with TRBD1. Per the germline V gene, CDR1 is MNHNS and CDR2 is SASEGT. V lost 8 bases, J lost 2 bases, and 16 bases stayed unmatched. The CDR3 sequence is 18 residues long. Written as DNA, the CDR3 is TGTGCCAGCGAGCCCGGGACAGGGCGGTCCAAAACCTACAATGAGCAGTTCTTC. This translates into CASEPGTGRSKTYNEQFF.